This TCR delta chain was sequenced in a study of human gamma delta and Vdelta1 T cells. General study findings and limits: Delta One T cells were reportedly polyclonal and broadly cytotoxic against acute myeloid leukemia.

About this clone: Antigen specificity is unknown.

Germline V CDR1 and CDR2: TSWWSYY, QGS. This CDR3 has 21 amino acids. The V segment lost 5 bases and the J segment 2 bases; nucleotides outside the gene matches: 26. TCRdb re-identified clones in the PCR reads via CATT. The sample carries several thousand delta-chain clones, 40% recorded once. The sample comprised Vdelta1 gamma-delta T cells from blood grown in culture (DOT cells). This TCR was sampled from a human donor in good health. The rearrangement uses TRDV1 and TRDJ1; 7 bases line up with TRDD3. CDR3 sequence: CALGSRPLRWWGYDQTDKLIF. CDR3 nucleotides: TGTGCTCTTGGGTCTAGACCTCTACGTTGGTGGGGATATGACCAGACCGATAAACTCATCTTT.